These 18 T cell receptor beta chains were all obtained from the same sample, sequenced in a study of T-cell memory formation after mild COVID-19. TCRdb reprocessed the 5' RACE reads via MiXCR and lists one record per CDR3 protein. Of roughly 50,000 distinct CDR3 sequences in the sample, 8% to 9.5% are singletons; the top ten hold roughly 1.2%. Sequencing was performed on PBMCs or a T cell subset sorted from them (not recorded which). These receptors originate from a man aged 18-30 years who had mild COVID-19 (a few samples of this study predate the infection). Cell type and time point are not known.

This clonotype was seen a handful of times. CDR3 sequence: CASSPGPGDTQYF. In DNA, the CDR3 is TGCGCCAGCAGCCCGGGGCCGGGGGATACGCAGTATTTT. The rearrangement links TRBV5-1 to TRBJ2-3; D tentatively fits TRBD1 or TRBD2 (5 bases each). CDR1 and CDR2 from the germline V gene are SGHRS and YFSETQ. Deletions cut 4 bases from V and 6 bases from J, with 12 bases between. The CDR3 runs 13 residues. The variable domain in full, with the rest retrieved from reference TRBV5-1 and TRBJ2-3, is KAGVTQTPRYLIKTRGQQVTLSCSPISGHRSVSWYQQTPGQGLQFLFEYFSETQRNKGNFPGRFSGRQFSNSRSEMNVSTLELGDSALYLCASSPGPGDTQYFGPGTRLTVL.

This clonotype has a count of ten or more. The chain recombines TRBV7-9 with TRBJ2-5; TRBD1 matches 7 bases. Trimming removed 4 bases from V and 1 base from J; junction bases left unmatched: 3. This CDR3 region has 14 residues. From germline, CDR1 is SEHNR and CDR2 FQNEAQ (reference sequence). CDR3 in amino acids: CASSYRTGQETQYF. DNA of the CDR3: TGTGCCAGCAGCTACCGGACAGGCCAAGAGACCCAGTACTTC.

CDR3 DNA sequence: TGTGCCAGCAGCCTAGGATCCGGGACAGCTAATGAAAAACTGTTTTTT. Its translation is CASSLGSGTANEKLFF. The chain links TRBV7-6 to TRBJ1-4; 7 nucleotides match TRBD1. This CDR3 comprises 16 residues. V trimming: 5 bases; J trimming: 3 bases; junction bases outside the gene matches: 9. In germline, CDR1 is SGHVS, CDR2 FNYEAQ.

The genes are TRBV5-4 and TRBJ2-7, with a possible D match to TRBD2 (5 bases). The germline gives CDR1 SGHNT, CDR2 YYREEE (reference sequence). The CDR3 is 15 residues long. V lost 2 bases and J lost 0, with 12 bases in between. The CDR3 protein is CASSFGGLSSYEQYF. Written as DNA, the CDR3 is TGTGCCAGCAGCTTCGGAGGACTCAGCTCCTACGAGCAGTACTTC.

The rearrangement joins TRBV5-1 to TRBJ2-3; a weak D match, TRBD2 (5 bases). From germline, CDR1 is SGHRS and CDR2 YFSETQ. The CDR3 is 15 amino acids. V gave up 0 bases and J gave up 2 bases, with 10 bases separating them. Written as DNA, the CDR3 is TGCGCCAGCAGCTTGGGCCTAGCCTACACAGATACGCAGTATTTT. This codes for CASSLGLAYTDTQYF.

At least ten counts were recorded for this clonotype. The CDR3 DNA reads as TGTGCCAGCTCACCACAGGAAGCTAGCGGCACCTACGAGCAGTACTTC. Amino acid sequence: CASSPQEASGTYEQYF. This chain links TRBV18 with TRBJ2-7; 7 nucleotides agree with TRBD2. Germline lookup yields CDR1 KGHSH and CDR2 LQKENI. V lost 1 base, J lost 2 bases, and 8 bases stayed unmatched. This CDR3 contains 16 residues.

The genes are TRBV6-2 or TRBV6-3 and TRBJ2-2; D remains unclear. The V gene's germline CDR1 is MNHEY and CDR2 SVGEGT. The CDR3 totals 13 residues. The ends were cut back, 5 bases at V and 0 bases at J, with 4 bases in the middle. CDR3 region: CASSTPNTGELFF. As DNA, the CDR3 is TGTGCCAGCAGTACACCGAACACCGGGGAGCTGTTTTTT.

The V gene is TRBV5-1, the J gene TRBJ2-3, with D tentatively TRBD2 (7 bases). Germline CDR1 and CDR2: SGHRS and YFSETQ. Between the trimmed V and J ends, which lost 4 bases and 4 bases, there was a span of 16 bases. The CDR3 runs to 15 residues. The CDR3 spells CASSGGASSSDTQYF. The CDR3 coding sequence is TGCGCCAGCAGCGGGGGGGCCTCCTCGTCAGATACGCAGTATTTT.

V is TRBV7-2 and J is TRBJ2-3, with D tentatively TRBD1 or TRBD2 (5 bases each). The length of the CDR3 is 15 residues. Germline V gene lookup returns CDR1 SGHTA and CDR2 FQGNSA. Trimming removed 5 bases from V and 0 bases from J, with 12 bases in between. In DNA, the CDR3 is TGTGCCAGCAGCCCCGGGACCCTTAGCACAGATACGCAGTATTTT. This codes for CASSPGTLSTDTQYF. Supplemented by reference TRBV7-2 and TRBJ2-3, the full variable domain reads GAGVSQSPSNKVTEKGKDVELRCDPISGHTALYWYRQSLGQGLEFLIYFQGNSAPDKSGLPSDRFSAERTGGSVSTLTIQRTQQEDSAVYLCASSPGTLSTDTQYFGPGTRLTVL.

The sample holds a few counts of this clonotype. J is TRBJ2-2 and V is TRBV7-7; 14 bases are shared with TRBD2. The CDR3 runs 17 residues. V trimming: 6 bases; J trimming: 2 bases; junction bases outside the gene matches: 5. Germline loops: CDR1 SSHAT, CDR2 FNYEAQ (reference sequence). The CDR3 spells CASRPGLAGGNTGELFF. The CDR3 nucleotides are TGTGCCAGCAGACCTGGACTAGCGGGGGGCAACACCGGGGAGCTGTTTTTT.

This clonotype was observed many times. The chain is built from TRBV4-1 and TRBJ2-3; D remains unclear. The V end lost 0 bases, the J end lost 2 bases, and 9 bases lay between the germline ends. The CDR3 runs 15 residues. Germline CDR1 MGHRA, CDR2 YSYEKL. The CDR3 sequence: CASSQDFPHTDTQYF. CDR3 in DNA: TGCGCCAGCAGCCAAGATTTCCCGCACACAGATACGCAGTATTTT.

The CDR3 here is CASSSRTGSGYGYTF. The CDR3 region has the DNA TGTGCCAGCAGTTCCCGGACAGGGAGTGGCTATGGCTACACCTTC. The chain combines TRBV6-2 or TRBV6-3 with TRBJ1-2, with TRBD1 identical over 8 bases. Germline values: CDR1 MNHEY, CDR2 SVGEGT. This CDR3 is built from 15 residues. The V segment lost 4 bases and the J segment 4 bases; nucleotides outside the gene matches: 8.

V and J are TRBV7-9 and TRBJ2-3; 8 bases match TRBD1. The CDR3 contains 18 residues. Germline V lookup: CDR1 SEHNR, CDR2 FQNEAQ (reference sequence). Germline trimming cut 4 bases from V and 2 bases from J; bases unmatched to any gene: 14. The chain's CDR3 is CASSSTGERGAPTDTQYF. CDR3 nucleotides: TGTGCCAGCAGCTCGACAGGGGAGAGGGGGGCACCCACAGATACGCAGTATTTT.

This clonotype has a handful of counts. The chain recombines TRBV6-1 with TRBJ2-2; TRBD1 is a possible D gene (6 bases). The CDR3 covers 16 residues. Germline CDR1 is MNHNS and CDR2 is SASEGT. V was shortened by 8 bases and J by 5 bases, with 21 bases between the two germline ends. The CDR3 reads CASQSAGQPRTGELFF. In nucleotides, the CDR3 is TGTGCCAGCCAATCAGCCGGACAGCCAAGGACCGGGGAGCTGTTTTTT.

This clonotype was seen only a few times. The chain uses TRBV7-2 and TRBJ2-1; D possibly matches TRBD1 or TRBD2 (5 bases each). The CDR3 loop spans 16 amino acids. Trimming removed 5 bases at V and 5 bases at J, with 19 bases between. Germline CDR1 and CDR2: SGHTA and FQGNSA. The CDR3 reads CASSHIRTRGNNEQFF. The CDR3 DNA follows: TGTGCCAGCAGCCACATCCGCACGAGGGGCAACAATGAGCAGTTCTTC.

This rearrangement joins TRBV12-3 or TRBV12-4 to TRBJ2-1; TRBD1 agrees at 8 bases. V was pared by 0 bases and J by 4 bases, with 2 bases of the junction left unmatched. This CDR3 has 15 amino acids. As DNA, the CDR3 is TGTGCCAGCAGTTTAGCGTGGACAGGGTACAATGAGCAGTTCTTC. Encoded protein: CASSLAWTGYNEQFF.

This clonotype was seen more than once but under ten times. The chain uses TRBV20-1 and TRBJ2-1; D ambiguous. Deletions cut 5 bases from V and 7 bases from J, with 6 bases between. This CDR3 region has 10 residues. Looked up from germline, CDR1 is DFQATT and CDR2 is SNEGSKA (reference sequence). CDR3 region: CSARLNEQFF. In nucleotides, the CDR3 is TGCAGTGCTCGGTTGAATGAGCAGTTCTTC.

Many counts were recorded for this clonotype. V usage is TRBV20-1 and J usage is TRBJ1-2; D remains ambiguous. V was pared by 0 bases and J by 6 bases, with 11 bases between. Germline V gene lookup returns CDR1 DFQATT and CDR2 SNEGSKA (reference sequence). The CDR3 totals 13 residues. CDR3 sequence (DNA): TGCAGTGCTAGAGATAACGTGGGGAATGGCTACACCTTC. Protein product: CSARDNVGNGYTF.